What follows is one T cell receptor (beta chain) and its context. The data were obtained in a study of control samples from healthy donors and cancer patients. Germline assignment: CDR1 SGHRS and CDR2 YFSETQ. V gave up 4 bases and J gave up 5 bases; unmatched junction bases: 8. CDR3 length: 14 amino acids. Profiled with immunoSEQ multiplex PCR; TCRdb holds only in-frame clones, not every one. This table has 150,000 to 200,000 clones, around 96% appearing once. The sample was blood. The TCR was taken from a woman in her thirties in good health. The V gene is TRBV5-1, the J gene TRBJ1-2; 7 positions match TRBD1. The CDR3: CASSEGTDWYGYTF. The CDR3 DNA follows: TGCGCCAGCAGCGAGGGGACAGACTGGTATGGCTACACCTTC.